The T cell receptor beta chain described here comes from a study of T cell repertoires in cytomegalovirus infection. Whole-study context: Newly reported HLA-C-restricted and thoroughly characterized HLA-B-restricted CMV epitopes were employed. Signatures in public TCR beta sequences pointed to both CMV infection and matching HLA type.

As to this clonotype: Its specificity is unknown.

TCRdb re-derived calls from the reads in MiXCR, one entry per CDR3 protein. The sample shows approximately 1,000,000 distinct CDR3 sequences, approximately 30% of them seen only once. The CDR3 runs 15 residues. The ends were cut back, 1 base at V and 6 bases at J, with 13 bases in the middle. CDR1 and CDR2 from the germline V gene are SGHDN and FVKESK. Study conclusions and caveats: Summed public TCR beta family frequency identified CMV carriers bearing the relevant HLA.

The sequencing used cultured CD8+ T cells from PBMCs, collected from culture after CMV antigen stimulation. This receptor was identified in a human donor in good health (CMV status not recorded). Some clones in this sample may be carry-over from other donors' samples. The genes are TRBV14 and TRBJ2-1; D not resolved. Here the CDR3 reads CASSQVERSPNEQFF. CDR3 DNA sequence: TGTGCCAGCAGCCAAGTGGAGCGAAGCCCCAATGAGCAGTTCTTC.